This TCR beta chain originates from a study of CD8+ T cells in alopecia areata. Study in general: Those patients who were treated received oral tofacitinib, which was given at 5 to 10 mg twice daily for moderate-to-severe alopecia areata. Tofacitinib administration persisted for 6 to 18 months, succeeded by 6 months off drug. Findings and limits, study-wide: Under tofacitinib, numerous expanded lesional clonotypes remained detectable in scalp and blood.

This clone appeared a single time. What it recognizes is unknown. The germline V gene has CDR1 MNHNS and CDR2 SASEGT. The V segment lost 6 bases and the J segment 5 bases; nucleotides outside the gene matches: 8. The CDR3 sequence is 15 residues long. Once RNA had been extracted, it was reverse transcribed into cDNA to act as the sequencing template. Generated by immunoSEQ multiplex PCR, the TCRdb table keeps only in-frame clones and is missing some. The repertoire has a few hundred thousand clones, 60% of them found once; the top ten carry 0.93%. The treatment was: oral pan-JAK inhibitor, 5-10 mg twice daily. Patients with alopecia areata provided lesional scalp punch biopsies as well as peripheral blood.

The sequence derives from a human donor with alopecia areata. V is TRBV6-1 and J is TRBJ2-5; 11 nucleotides line up with TRBD2. The sample was CD4+ T cells sorted from blood, taken between weeks 51 and 52, from a patient treated with tofacitinib. The chain's CDR3 is CASRIVAGGPETQYF. The CDR3 DNA reads TGTGCCAGCAGAATCGTAGCGGGGGGGCCTGAGACCCAGTACTTC.